The present entry profiles one T cell receptor (beta chain) with its context. Its recognized antigen is unknown. No per-base quality is available; no much larger clone lies one base away. TCRbeta rearrangements were sequenced from genomic DNA using the immunoSEQ assay at survey resolution. As for the original processing: In the TCR sequencing data, the lowest productive clonotype frequency that could be detected was 2.59 x 10-5. Only productive TCRbeta rearrangements, meaning sequences that were complete and in-frame, were kept for the analyses. Simpson clonality, calculated in the immunoSEQ Analyzer version 3.0, was used as the measure of sample clonality. Based on frequency, clones were grouped as very rare, small, medium, large (1-20%) or hyperexpanded (>20%). Generation probabilities were estimated with OLGA 1.2.3, V-gene circos plots were made with VDJtools, specificities were looked up in VDJdb, and CDR3 motifs were identified with GLIPH. In TCRdb, the immuneACCESS table is reduced to in-frame sequences with V and J assigned. These tables do not hold every clone; where another copy was compared, an unresolved V gene accounts for under half, and the others remain unexplained. V and J calls and clone size are given by that table; D and trimming were obtained from the DNA. This sample is represented by 34,000 or so clones; around four fifths of them were singletons. Around 4% of the sample lies in the top ten.

Healthy controls were roughly 35 blood donors whose buffy coats came from the Finnish Red Cross blood service. All TCR-sequenced material derived from peripheral blood: patient blood samples and healthy donor buffy coats. Peripheral blood mononuclear cells were isolated by Ficoll-Hypaque gradient centrifugation. CD4+ cells were magnetically purified from the buffy coats of healthy controls. Genomic DNA was extracted with the Gentra Puregene Cell and Tissue kit and quantified on a Qubit 2.0 fluorometer. This entry is derived from a study of STAT5B mutations in CD4+ large granular lymphocyte leukemia (dated by TCRdb to 2022 to 2024). With regard to the full study: Among healthy controls, the CDR3 'QG' motif was associated with a particular HLA allele. The study compared the TCRbeta repertoires of patients with CD4+ T-cell large granular lymphocyte leukemia against the TCRbeta repertoires of healthy blood donors. Flow cytometry performed on FACSCanto II or FACSVerse showed that the purified fractions had more than 95% purity among lymphocytes. The paper's findings and limits, for the study overall: Enrichment of TRBV06-family usage was observed among the top patient clones (8/27) relative to healthy controls (2/35). Compared with healthy CD4+ repertoires, CD4-sorted patient repertoires appeared more clonal, and this difference remained even after the putative leukemic clones were removed. The data were not HLA-matched, and the higher clonality in CD4+ T-LGLL than in CD8+ T-LGLL could be due to the relatively small sample size. Main leukemic clonotypes were private to each patient, although 20% to 25% of the main leukemic clonotypes were found at low frequency in the non-leukemic repertoires of other patients.

V is pared back by 4 bases and J by 5 bases, with 15 bases lying between the germline termini. From cysteine to phenylalanine, the CDR3 is 13 amino acids long. The entry retains the CDR3 DNA only, 39 bases that are in frame from base 1. The germline V gene encodes CDR1 SQVTM and CDR2 ANQGSEA. Specimen: CD4+ T cells from blood buffy coats. The receptor chain draws on TRBV29-1 and TRBJ2-7; the D gene could be TRBD1 or TRBD2, each one agreeing over 6 bases. The sequence was collected from a human donor in good health. The CDR3 region reads CSVGGANNNEQYF. At the DNA level, the sequence is TGCAGCGTTGGGGGGGCTAATAACAACGAGCAGTACTTC.